This T cell receptor (beta chain) is drawn from a study of PD-1 blockade in classical Hodgkin lymphoma. General study findings and limits: Nivolumab initiation under 1 year post-ASCT meant exclusion. Reports described newly diagnosed patients as having lower baseline TCR diversity than healthy donors. Patients newly diagnosed and complete responders had comparable baseline diversity.

A word on this clone: The antigen is unknown.

The table came from immunoSEQ multiplex PCR; TCRdb's copy has only in-frame clones and leaves some out. The sample comprises about 50,000 clones, about 76% of which are singletons, and roughly 12% rests with the top ten. V lost 7 bases and J 5 bases, leaving 8 bases between the germline ends. The CDR3 has 11 residues. The germline V gene has CDR1 SEHNR and CDR2 FQNEAQ (reference sequence). Time point given: cycle 4 day 1 (C4D1), after about 6 weeks of nivolumab. There was relapse after autologous stem cell transplantation in every patient, and there was variation in brentuximab vedotin exposure. The patients, who had relapsed/refractory classical Hodgkin lymphoma, achieved best responses of complete response, partial response or progressive disease.

Source: peripheral blood mononuclear cells (PBMCs), taken before the fourth cycle of nivolumab. The chain links TRBV7-9 to TRBJ1-1; possible D gene TRBD1, 5 bases. The sequence was collected from a human donor with classical Hodgkin lymphoma. The CDR3 DNA sequence: TGTGCCAGCATCCAGGGTACTGAAGCTTTCTTT. Translated: CASIQGTEAFF.